These 13 T cell receptor beta chains were all obtained from the same sample, sequenced in a study of blood T cell repertoires in COVID-19. The data were produced by immunoSEQ multiplex PCR, yet TCRdb's version contains in-frame clones alone and is incomplete. The table includes 120,000 to 150,000 clones, 84% detected once. The sample taken for sequencing was PBMCs or T cells enriched from blood (not recorded which). Receptor source: a man between 35 and 55 years old with acute COVID-19.

The chain combines TRBV6-5 with TRBJ1-2; no firm D call. With 6 bases removed from V and 4 bases from J, the gap between germline ends came to 15 bases. The CDR3 totals 14 residues. Germline assignment: CDR1 MNHEY and CDR2 SVGAGI. CDR3 sequence reads: CASSPLGGPYGYTF. CDR3 coding DNA: TGTGCCAGCAGCCCCCTAGGAGGGCCCTATGGCTACACCTTC.

This clone has a handful of counts. The chain uses TRBV29-1 and TRBJ1-2; D is unclear. The CDR3 consists of 13 residues. V gave up 0 bases and J gave up 4 bases, with 9 bases separating them. In germline, CDR1 is SQVTM, CDR2 ANQGSEA. CDR3 loop: CSVEDPGGYGYTF. CDR3 DNA: TGCAGCGTTGAAGATCCAGGAGGCTATGGCTACACCTTC.

The chain carries TRBV7-2 and TRBJ1-1; no reliable D call. The V and J ends lost 1 base and 10 bases respectively, with 10 bases between them. This CDR3 region has 12 residues. Germline V gene lookup returns CDR1 SGHTA and CDR2 FQGNSA. CDR3 sequence (DNA): TGTGCCAGCAGCTTAGAGGTGGGAGGAGCTTTCTTT. Encoded protein: CASSLEVGGAFF. The entire variable domain, with the rest obtained from reference TRBV7-2 and TRBJ1-1, is as follows: GAGVSQSPSNKVTEKGKDVELRCDPISGHTALYWYRQSLGQGLEFLIYFQGNSAPDKSGLPSDRFSAERTGGSVSTLTIQRTQQEDSAVYLCASSLEVGGAFFGQGTRLTVV.

The rearrangement uses TRBV28 and TRBJ1-2; 9 bases fit TRBD1. Looked up from germline, CDR1 is MDHEN and CDR2 is SYDVKM. V lost 6 bases to trimming and J lost 4 bases; unmatched junction nucleotides: 6. The CDR3 consists of 14 residues. The CDR3 protein is CASSRTGDSYGYTF. The CDR3, as DNA: TGTGCCAGCAGCCGGACAGGGGATAGCTATGGCTACACCTTC.

This clone has only a few counts. The rearrangement uses TRBV7-2 and TRBJ1-4, with a weak D call TRBD1 (5 bases). Trimming cost V 6 bases and J 7 bases, with 15 bases left between them. The CDR3 has 14 residues. Germline V CDR1 and CDR2: SGHTA, FQGNSA. This chain's CDR3 is CASRQGLGVEKLFF. For the CDR3, the DNA is TGTGCCAGCAGGCAGGGCCTTGGTGTTGAAAAACTGTTTTTT.

The gene calls are TRBV7-8 and TRBJ2-1, with D uncertain. The ends were cut back, 4 bases at V and 7 bases at J, with 20 bases in the middle. Germline CDR1 SGHVS, CDR2 FQNEAQ. The CDR3 has 16 amino acids. CDR3 in DNA: TGTGCCAGCAGCTCCTTTGTGAGCCTTAACGTAAATGAGCAGTTCTTC. It is translated as CASSSFVSLNVNEQFF.

This chain joins TRBV7-6 and TRBJ2-2; 14 bases align to TRBD2. Germline V gene sequence: CDR1 SGHVS, CDR2 FNYEAQ. The CDR3 spans 18 residues. V lost 5 bases and J lost 4; bases outside the gene matches: 9. For the CDR3, the DNA is TGTGCCAGCAGCGTCCGGACTAGCGGGGGGCGATCCACCGGGGAGCTGTTTTTT. Protein: CASSVRTSGGRSTGELFF.

The chain has TRBV11-2 and TRBJ1-4, with D perhaps matching TRBD1 (5 bases). The germline V and J ends were trimmed by 6 bases and 8 bases, with 13 bases remaining between them. This CDR3 has 13 amino acids. The germline gives CDR1 SGHAT, CDR2 FQNNGV. CDR3: CASSSGLSEKLFF. CDR3 in DNA: TGTGCCAGCAGTTCAGGGTTGTCGGAAAAACTGTTTTTT.

The V and J genes are TRBV18 and TRBJ1-5; unclear D gene. The ends were cut back, 6 bases at V and 7 bases at J, with 16 bases in the middle. Looked up from germline, CDR1 is KGHSH and CDR2 is LQKENI. The CDR3 is made up of 14 amino acids. DNA of the CDR3: TGTGCCAGCTCCATCTCTGGGCCTGGGCAGCCCCAGCATTTT. Translating it yields CASSISGPGQPQHF.

V usage is TRBV6-2 or TRBV6-3 and J usage is TRBJ2-1; 7 nucleotides match TRBD2. This CDR3 comprises 17 residues. Per the germline V gene, CDR1 is MNHEY and CDR2 is SVGEGT. V dropped 5 bases and J dropped 3; count of bases not matched to a gene: 13. The DNA of the CDR3 is TGTGCCAGCAGTCCAAATGCGGGAGCCCCCTACTACAATGAGCAGTTCTTC. Translated, it gives CASSPNAGAPYYNEQFF.

V and J are TRBV18 and TRBJ1-1; TRBD1 is a possible D gene (5 bases). The length of the CDR3 is 14 residues. V lost 4 bases and J lost 1, with 10 bases in between. In germline, CDR1 is KGHSH, CDR2 LQKENI. This chain's CDR3 is CASSLTRENTEAFF. Here the CDR3 DNA reads TGTGCCAGCTCACTCACCAGGGAGAACACTGAAGCTTTCTTT.

This clone was seen a few times. This sequence joins TRBV19 and TRBJ2-3; TRBD2 matches 8 bases. The CDR3 runs 14 residues. The V and J ends lost 2 bases and 4 bases, in that order; junction bases with no gene match: 2. Germline CDR1 and CDR2: LNHDA and SQIVND (reference sequence). CDR3 amino acids: CASSIPGLADTQYF. CDR3 in DNA: TGTGCCAGTAGTATACCGGGACTAGCAGATACGCAGTATTTT.

The genes are TRBV9 and TRBJ2-2, with TRBD2 as a possible D gene (6 bases). The CDR3 extends over 15 amino acids. V lost 3 bases to trimming and J lost 5 bases, with 14 bases between them. CDR1 is SGDLS, CDR2 YYNGEE, per germline. CDR3 sequence: CASSGTPGLTGELFF. The CDR3 DNA reads as TGTGCCAGCAGCGGCACCCCCGGACTAACCGGGGAGCTGTTTTTT.